Following are 23 T cell receptor beta chains from one sample sequenced in a study of cytomegalovirus exposure and HLA in healthy donors. The PCR was carried out with 60 Vbeta primers and 13 Jbeta primers. Some clones are missing from TCRdb's copy, which holds only in-frame ones; the method was immunoSEQ multiplex PCR. This table holds about 100,000 clones, roughly three quarters found once. Sequencing was performed on PBMCs. The receptors shown here come from a man aged 35 to 55 in good health and CMV-seropositive.

The CDR3 reads CASSQTGEGGYTF. The DNA for the CDR3 is TGCGCCAGCAGCCAGACAGGGGAGGGTGGCTACACCTTC. V gene TRBV5-1 combines with J gene TRBJ1-2, with 8 bases matching TRBD1. Trimming at V came to 4 bases and at J to 7 bases, leaving 6 bases not matched to a gene. Germline V CDR1 and CDR2: SGHRS, YFSETQ. The CDR3 contains 13 residues.

The chain has TRBV7-9 and TRBJ2-7, with 7 bases identical to TRBD1. Germline CDR1 is SEHNR and CDR2 is FQNEAQ (reference sequence). V was pared by 4 bases and J by 2 bases, with 5 bases of the junction left unmatched. The CDR3 is 14 amino acids. The CDR3 DNA follows: TGTGCCAGCAGCTCTCAGGGGGATACCTACGAGCAGTACTTC. Residues: CASSSQGDTYEQYF.

V usage is TRBV21-1 and J usage is TRBJ2-7; the D call in the table, TRBD2, was not verified against the DNA. TRBV21-1 is recorded as a pseudogene. The CDR3 loop spans 16 amino acids. CDR3 amino acids: CASSKKMTGSSYEQYF. In DNA form, the CDR3 reads TGTGCCAGCAGCAAAAAGATGACCGGGAGCTCCTACGAGCAGTACTTC.

The chain carries TRBV10-1 and TRBJ2-7; possible D gene TRBD1, 5 bases. V lost 0 bases, J lost 4 bases, and 13 bases lay in between. Germline V lookup: CDR1 WNHNN, CDR2 SYGVQD (reference sequence). This CDR3 is built from 15 residues. DNA of the CDR3: TGCGCCAGCAGTGAGTCGGGGCAGATTCGATACGAGCAGTACGTC. It yields the protein CASSESGQIRYEQYV.

V usage is TRBV4-2 and J usage is TRBJ2-5; the match to TRBD2 covers 11 bases. V was pared by 4 bases and J by 0 bases, with 4 bases of the junction left unmatched. Germline CDR1 reads LGHNA; CDR2 reads YNFKEQ. The CDR3 is 16 residues long. The CDR3: CASSLRLAGNQETQYF. The CDR3, as DNA: TGTGCCAGCAGCCTGCGACTAGCGGGGAACCAAGAGACCCAGTACTTC.

This chain joins TRBV7-7 and TRBJ2-1, with D tentatively TRBD1 (6 bases). Looked up from germline, CDR1 is SSHAT and CDR2 is FNYEAQ (reference sequence). CDR3 length: 15 residues. Trimming pared 2 bases from V and 7 bases from J, leaving 15 bases between. The CDR3: CASSLFAGAGNEQFF. CDR3 DNA: TGTGCCAGCAGCTTATTCGCAGGGGCCGGTAATGAGCAGTTCTTC.

The chain employs TRBV11-2 and TRBJ2-1; D not certain. The CDR3 consists of 12 residues. Germline V CDR1 and CDR2: SGHAT, FQNNGV. Trimming pared 5 bases from V and 10 bases from J, leaving 12 bases between. CDR3 DNA sequence: TGTGCCAGCAGCCCGGGTACAAGGGAGCAGTTCTTC. It translates to CASSPGTREQFF.

This sequence joins TRBV28 and TRBJ2-1; 7 nucleotides agree with TRBD2. This CDR3 spans 15 amino acids. Germline lookup yields CDR1 MDHEN and CDR2 SYDVKM. The ends lost 6 bases at V and 6 bases at J; junction bases unmatched: 11. Here the CDR3 reads CASRSPGGSINEQFF. CDR3 nucleotides: TGTGCCAGCAGGTCCCCTGGCGGGAGTATCAATGAGCAGTTCTTC.

The V and J genes are TRBV29-1 and TRBJ2-4; 12 bases line up with TRBD2. The CDR3 is 14 residues long. The ends lost 3 bases at V and 8 bases at J; junction bases unmatched: 5. Germline assignment: CDR1 SQVTM and CDR2 ANQGSEA. The CDR3 here is CSVEASGRGDIQYF. The CDR3 DNA is TGCAGCGTTGAGGCTAGCGGGAGGGGGGACATTCAGTACTTC.

The gene calls are TRBV13 and TRBJ1-4, with D unclear. The CDR3 runs 14 residues. Germline CDR1 and CDR2: PRHDT and FYEKMQ (reference sequence). The V end lost 0 bases, the J end lost 7 bases, and 9 bases lay between the germline ends. Written as DNA, the CDR3 is TGTGCCAGCAGCTTAGGCGGGTACGGTGAAAAACTGTTTTTT. Translated, it gives CASSLGGYGEKLFF.

This rearrangement joins TRBV7-9 to TRBJ2-1; 13 bases map to TRBD2. Germline V gene lookup returns CDR1 SEHNR and CDR2 FQNEAQ (reference sequence). The V and J ends lost 5 bases and 9 bases, in that order; junction bases with no gene match: 7. The CDR3 consists of 15 residues. The CDR3 loop reads CASSRGLAGEAEQFF. CDR3 in DNA: TGTGCCAGCAGCCGAGGACTAGCGGGAGAGGCTGAGCAGTTCTTC.

The gene calls are TRBV7-2 and TRBJ2-1, with D possibly TRBD1 on 6 matching bases. V shed 2 bases and J shed 5 bases, with 10 bases lying between them. Germline lookup yields CDR1 SGHTA and CDR2 FQGNSA. This CDR3 region has 14 residues. In DNA, the CDR3 is TGTGCCAGCAGCTTAAACAGGGCCAACAATGAGCAGTTCTTC. This translates into CASSLNRANNEQFF.

This clone has just a few counts. The chain employs TRBV23-1 and TRBJ2-2; tentatively, D is TRBD2 (5 bases). TRBV23-1 qualifies as an ORF whose function is uncertain. Trimming shortened V by 8 bases and J by 5 bases, and 12 bases separated the two germline ends. CDR3 length: 13 residues. The CDR3, as DNA: TGCGCCAGCTCTCTGAGAGGGACCGGGGAGCTGTTTTTT. It encodes CASSLRGTGELFF.

The V and J genes are TRBV6-5 and TRBJ1-2, with a weak D call TRBD1 (6 bases). The germline V gene has CDR1 MNHEY and CDR2 SVGAGI. The CDR3 sequence is 15 residues long. V lost 5 bases, J lost 4 bases, and 17 bases lay in between. The CDR3 sequence: CASSLSTGDIYGYTF. The CDR3 DNA sequence: TGTGCCAGCAGTCTTTCAACCGGGGACATCTATGGCTACACCTTC.

CDR3 coding DNA: TGTGCCAGCAGTCAGTGGGAGGGGGTTCTCTATGGCTACACCTTC. This translates into CASSQWEGVLYGYTF. The V call is TRBV6-5, the J call TRBJ1-2; a weak D match, TRBD1 (6 bases). The CDR3 consists of 15 residues. V was trimmed by 5 bases and J by 4 bases, leaving 17 bases between them. The V gene's germline CDR1 is MNHEY and CDR2 SVGAGI.

The chain uses TRBV29-1 and TRBJ2-1; 11 bases match TRBD2. The CDR3 loop spans 16 amino acids. CDR1 is SQVTM, CDR2 ANQGSEA, per germline. Trimming removed 3 bases from V and 7 bases from J; junction bases left unmatched: 11. CDR3 sequence reads: CSVELASGRFWNEQFF. Here the CDR3 DNA reads TGCAGCGTTGAGTTGGCTAGCGGGAGGTTCTGGAATGAGCAGTTCTTC.

V and J are TRBV7-2 and TRBJ2-1; 13 bases fit TRBD2. V was pared by 5 bases and J by 9 bases, with 7 bases of the junction left unmatched. Germline V gene sequence: CDR1 SGHTA, CDR2 FQGNSA. The CDR3 runs 15 residues. The CDR3 sequence is CASSATSGRASEQFF. Here the CDR3 DNA reads TGTGCCAGCAGCGCAACTAGCGGGAGGGCCAGTGAGCAGTTCTTC.

This clone was recorded once. J is TRBJ1-6 and V is TRBV10-3, with no clear D. In germline, CDR1 is ENHRY, CDR2 SYGVKD. V was shortened by 5 bases and J by 7 bases, with 6 bases between the two germline ends. The CDR3 consists of 12 residues. In DNA form, the CDR3 reads TGTGCCATCAGTCCCTCGAATTCACCCCTCCACTTT. Translation: CAISPSNSPLHF.

The chain joins TRBV19 to TRBJ2-5, with D possibly matching TRBD1 (5 bases). CDR1 and CDR2 from the germline V gene are LNHDA and SQIVND (reference sequence). V gave up 5 bases and J gave up 10 bases, with 17 bases separating them. The CDR3 is made up of 13 amino acids. This chain's CDR3 is CASSGEGASSQYF. CDR3 in DNA: TGTGCCAGTAGTGGAGAAGGGGCCTCTAGCCAGTACTTC. Full variable domain (rest looked up from reference TRBV19 and TRBJ2-5): DGGITQSPKYLFRKEGQNVTLSCEQNLNHDAMYWYRQDPGQGLRLIYYSQIVNDFQKGDIAEGYSVSREKKESFPLTVTSAQKNPTAFYLCASSGEGASSQYFGPGTRLLVL.

The gene calls are TRBV7-9 and TRBJ2-3; D perhaps matches TRBD1 (5 bases). In germline, CDR1 is SEHNR, CDR2 FQNEAQ (reference sequence). Trimming pared 4 bases from V and 5 bases from J, leaving 19 bases between. This CDR3 has 16 amino acids. CDR3 loop: CASSYPRALRKDTQYF. The CDR3 nucleotides are TGTGCCAGCAGCTATCCCAGGGCACTCCGGAAAGATACGCAGTATTTT. Complete variable domain (other parts from reference TRBV7-9 and TRBJ2-3): DTGVSQNPRHKITKRGQNVTFRCDPISEHNRLYWYRQTLGQGPEFLTYFQNEAQLEKSRLLSDRFSAERPKGSFSTLEIQRTEQGDSAMYLCASSYPRALRKDTQYFGPGTRLTVL.

The CDR3 loop is CAISDVPQRGYTF. The DNA for the CDR3 is TGTGCCATCAGTGATGTGCCCCAGCGCGGCTACACCTTC. The chain couples TRBV10-3 to TRBJ1-2; D gene ambiguous. Germline V lookup: CDR1 ENHRY, CDR2 SYGVKD. This CDR3 spans 13 amino acids. Trimming cost V 3 bases and J 8 bases, with 13 bases left between them.

This clone has only one observation. The chain carries TRBV15 and TRBJ2-5; the D is unclear. V lost 5 bases and J lost 5, with 9 bases in between. CDR3 size: 12 residues. The germline V gene has CDR1 LNHNV and CDR2 YYDKDF (reference sequence). The CDR3 sequence: CATSPEAETQYF. As DNA, the CDR3 is TGTGCCACCAGCCCCGAGGCGGAGACCCAGTACTTC.

V gene TRBV9 combines with J gene TRBJ1-2, with D possibly matching TRBD1 (6 bases). The CDR3 runs to 13 residues. Trimming took 4 bases from V and 4 from J, leaving 11 bases between them. The germline V gene has CDR1 SGDLS and CDR2 YYNGEE. The CDR3 here is CASSPRDTYGYTF. The CDR3 nucleotides are TGTGCCAGCAGCCCCCGGGACACCTATGGCTACACCTTC.